Listed below are T cell receptor beta chains from one sample, sequenced in a study of metastatic and nonmetastatic thyroid tumors. MiXCR re-clonotyped the PCR reads for TCRdb. The sample consists of some 15,000 clones, about 13% of them appearing once. The sequenced sample was blood. The receptors derive from a female donor with papillary thyroid cancer or a benign thyroid nodule (not recorded which). Some clones in this sample may be carry-over from other donors' samples. Each CDR3 is given with its conserved first and last residue. The D gene is left open where the match is weak. Clone size is not always given. Where it is, it says once, few, many or a class for expanded clones.

cdr3_nt cdr3_aa d_call clone_size j_call v_call
TGTGCCAGTGGACTAGCGGGGCAAGAGACCCAGTACTTC CASGLAGQETQYF TRBD2 medium-sized TRBJ2-5 TRBV19
TGCGCCAGCAGACAGGGTACGAACACCGGGGAGCTGTTTTTT CASRQGTNTGELFF NA many TRBJ2-2 TRBV10-2
TGTGCCTGGAGTAAGGGCGCAGGGACAGATGCCTACGAGCAGTACTTC CAWSKGAGTDAYEQYF TRBD1 many TRBJ2-7 TRBV30
TGTGCCAGCAGTTACAGAGGGGCTGGTAATGAGCAGTTCTTC CASSYRGAGNEQFF NA medium-sized TRBJ2-1 TRBV6-6
TGTGCCAGTAGTATAGATCGGGACAGGGGAATGGAGACCCAGTACTTC CASSIDRDRGMETQYF TRBD1 many TRBJ2-5 TRBV19
TGCGCCAGCAGCTTGGTGGCAGGGCCGAACTATGGCTACACCTTC CASSLVAGPNYGYTF NA NA TRBJ1-2 TRBV5-1
TGTGCCAGCAGTTTCGGCTCTGGGGCCAACGTCCTGACTTTC CASSFGSGANVLTF NA few TRBJ2-6 TRBV12-3/TRBV12-4
TGTGCCAGCAGTATAAGGGGCTACAATGAGCAGTTCTTC CASSIRGYNEQFF NA medium-sized TRBJ2-1 TRBV27
TGTGCCAGCAGCTCTACCGGGGCTAGCATTCAGTACTTC CASSSTGASIQYF NA many TRBJ2-4 TRBV7-3
TGCAGTGCTAGAGCGGACAATGAGCAGTTCTTC CSARADNEQFF NA many TRBJ2-1 TRBV20-1
TGTGCCAGCAGCGTAGAATCCGGGACAGGGGGCGACCTTGGCACTGAAGCTTTCTTT CASSVESGTGGDLGTEAFF TRBD1 many TRBJ1-1 TRBV9
TGTGCCAGCAGCTTTGCGTTGTACGAGCAGTACTTC CASSFALYEQYF NA many TRBJ2-7 TRBV7-2
TGCAGTGCTAGAGGCGCGCCGTGGGACTACGAGCAGTACTTC CSARGAPWDYEQYF NA many TRBJ2-7 TRBV20-1
TGTGCCAGCAGCTTAGATACGTCGGGGGTCTATGGCTACACCTTC CASSLDTSGVYGYTF NA once TRBJ1-2 TRBV7-8
TGTGCCAGCAGTGTCCAGATTGAAGCTTTCTTT CASSVQIEAFF NA many TRBJ1-1 TRBV2
TGTGCCAGCAGTGGGGTGGAGGGCCGGGGCTCTGGGGCCAACGTCCTGACTTTC CASSGVEGRGSGANVLTF NA medium-sized TRBJ2-6 TRBV6-2/TRBV6-3